This TCR beta chain was recovered during a study of blood T cell repertoires in COVID-19. For the study at large: Acute and convalescent COVID-19 specimens originated in the United States, Italy and Spain. Sources were T cells, B-cell-depleted T cells, or PBMCs; the material itself was cDNA or gDNA.

The germline V and J ends were trimmed by 0 bases and 5 bases, with 7 bases remaining between them. The CDR3 is made up of 12 amino acids. CDR1 is SQVTM, CDR2 ANQGSEA, per germline. Per the study methods: Estimation of nucleated cell counts was performed using reference gene primer amplification. Libraries were prepared by immunoSEQ multiplex PCR; TCRdb keeps only in-frame clonotypes and omits some of them. D and trimming come from the DNA, and the V and J calls and clone size come from that table. Found here are around 200,000 clones, 88% of them singletons; the top ten hold about 1.7%. Sequenced: peripheral blood. The chain joins TRBV29-1 to TRBJ1-2, with D possibly matching TRBD1 (5 bases). The sequence was collected from a man between 18 and 29 years old with active or convalescent COVID-19. The CDR3 loop reads CSVEEDRYGYTF. The CDR3 nucleotides are TGCAGCGTTGAAGAAGACAGATATGGCTACACCTTC.